This T cell receptor (beta chain) was captured in a study of blood T cell repertoires in COVID-19. Measured with immunoSEQ multiplex PCR; TCRdb has only the in-frame clones, and not every one. The sample shows 250,000 or so clones, over 80% of them seen only once. Germline assignment: CDR1 PRHDT and CDR2 FYEKMQ (reference sequence). The CDR3 extends over 18 amino acids. The V gene end was trimmed by 5 bases and the J gene end by 3 bases; junction bases not matched to a gene: 12. Sequencing was carried out using PBMCs or T cells enriched from blood (not recorded which). The chain is built from TRBV13 and TRBJ2-7; 14 nucleotides line up with TRBD2. The receptor was isolated from a woman aged 25-40 years who had been exposed to COVID-19. CDR3 in DNA: TGTGCCAGCAGCCCGAAGACTAGCGGGAGGGTCGAGAGCTACGAGCAGTACTTC. Protein sequence: CASSPKTSGRVESYEQYF.